The 30 T cell receptor beta chains listed next were all sequenced from one sample in a study of T cell changes during pregnancy in multiple sclerosis. Produced via immunoSEQ multiplex PCR; TCRdb's table is partial and in-frame only. The sample carries 35,000 to 45,000 clones, around 90% recorded once. The sequencing used CD4+ T cells from peripheral blood mononuclear cells, collected in the second trimester of pregnancy. The receptor set was obtained from a female donor in good health, enrolled as a control in a pregnancy study.

This rearrangement joins TRBV2 to TRBJ2-3; TRBD2 matches 8 bases. V trimming: 5 bases; J trimming: 3 bases; junction bases outside the gene matches: 10. This CDR3 comprises 16 residues. Germline loops: CDR1 SNHLY, CDR2 FYNNEI. CDR3 nucleotides: TGTGCCAGCAGTCAAAACGGGGGGGCAGGGACAGATACGCAGTATTTT. This encodes CASSQNGGAGTDTQYF.

The chain is built from TRBV5-8 and TRBJ2-7; 13 nucleotides align to TRBD2. In germline, CDR1 is SGHTS, CDR2 YDEGEE. V lost 3 bases to trimming and J lost 5 bases; unmatched junction nucleotides: 5. This CDR3 region has 15 residues. In DNA form, the CDR3 reads TGTGCCAGCAGCTCACCGGGACTAGCGGGGAACGAGCAGTACTTC. This gives the protein CASSSPGLAGNEQYF. Drawing the rest from reference TRBV5-8 and TRBJ2-7, the complete variable domain is EAGVTQSPTHLIKTRGQQATLRCSPISGHTSVYWYQQALGLGLQFLLWYDEGEERNRGNFPPRFSGRQFPNYSSELNVNALELEDSALYLCASSSPGLAGNEQYFGPGTRLTVT.

The chain employs TRBV19 and TRBJ1-2; the D gene is possibly TRBD1 (6 bases). The V gene lost 7 bases and the J gene lost 4 bases, with 13 bases spanning the gap. The CDR3 totals 13 residues. CDR1 is LNHDA and CDR2 is SQIVND in the germline V gene (reference sequence). The CDR3 DNA reads as TGTGCCAGTATGGGGGGGCATCCCTATGGCTACACCTTC. This gives the protein CASMGGHPYGYTF.

V is TRBV28 and J is TRBJ2-3, with 9 bases aligning to TRBD1. Trimming at V came to 2 bases and at J to 5 bases, leaving 5 bases not matched to a gene. The CDR3 covers 15 residues. Germline values: CDR1 MDHEN, CDR2 SYDVKM. In DNA form, the CDR3 reads TGTGCCAGCAGTTTACAGGGACAGGGTAGAGATACGCAGTATTTT. This encodes CASSLQGQGRDTQYF.

With regard to this clone: Mismatch with germline at one junction end may stem from a read error. The gene calls are TRBV7-7 and TRBJ2-5; TRBD2 matches at 9 bases. Germline V gene data show CDR1 as SSHAT and CDR2 as FNYEAQ (reference sequence). CDR3 length: 17 residues. CDR3 coding DNA: TGTGCTAGCAGCTTAGCGCGTAGCGGGGGAATACAAGAGACCCAGTACTTC. Protein sequence: CASSLARSGGIQETQYF.

Only a few counts were recorded for this clone. This chain connects TRBV7-2 to TRBJ1-3; D not resolved. Germline assignment: CDR1 SGHTA and CDR2 FQGNSA. The CDR3 contains 12 residues. V shed 6 bases and J shed 4 bases, with 7 bases lying between them. Here the CDR3 reads CASRAGGNTIYF. For the CDR3, the DNA is TGTGCCAGCAGGGCCGGGGGAAACACCATATATTTT. The whole variable domain, filled in from reference TRBV7-2 and TRBJ1-3, reads GAGVSQSPSNKVTEKGKDVELRCDPISGHTALYWYRQSLGQGLEFLIYFQGNSAPDKSGLPSDRFSAERTGGSVSTLTIQRTQQEDSAVYLCASRAGGNTIYFGEGSWLTVV.

The J gene is TRBJ1-2, the V gene TRBV6-6; 7 nucleotides agree with TRBD1. The CDR3 sequence is 14 residues long. V was pared by 6 bases and J by 8 bases, with 12 bases of the junction left unmatched. CDR1 is MNHNY and CDR2 is SVGAGI in the germline V gene (reference sequence). The CDR3 loop is CASSPDRAQWGYTF. The CDR3 bases are TGTGCCAGCAGCCCCGACAGGGCCCAGTGGGGCTACACCTTC.

V usage is TRBV30 and J usage is TRBJ2-1; 8 bases agree with TRBD2. This CDR3 has 15 residues. V gave up 0 bases and J gave up 4 bases; unmatched junction bases: 5. Per germline, CDR1 GTSNPN and CDR2 SVGIG (reference sequence). CDR3 bases: TGTGCCTGGAGTGTTCCTAGCGGGCTATACAATGAGCAGTTCTTC. It codes for CAWSVPSGLYNEQFF.

V gene TRBV5-6 combines with J gene TRBJ2-1, with D tentatively TRBD2 (6 bases). Trimming took off 5 bases at V and 5 bases at J, with 17 bases between the two ends. The CDR3 length is 15 residues. Germline CDR1 is SGHDT and CDR2 is YYEEEE. CDR3 loop: CASSSTREVDNEQFF. Written as DNA, the CDR3 is TGTGCCAGCAGTTCGACCAGGGAGGTCGACAATGAGCAGTTCTTC.

The CDR3 DNA reads TGTGCAAGTCGCTTAGGGGAGCCGACGCAGATAAGAGACACTGAAGCTTTCTTT. Protein: CASRLGEPTQIRDTEAFF. This chain links TRBV12-2 with TRBJ1-1. TRBV12-2 is tagged as a pseudogene. The length of the CDR3 is 18 residues.

The CDR3 reads CASRGHRVSVNRGNTEAFF. The CDR3 DNA reads TGTGCCAGCAGAGGCCACAGGGTCTCCGTGAATAGAGGGAACACTGAAGCTTTCTTT. J is TRBJ1-1 and V is TRBV27; D is possibly TRBD1 (6 bases). Per the germline V gene, CDR1 is MNHEY and CDR2 is SMNVEV (reference sequence). There are 19 residues in the CDR3. Trimming pared 6 bases from V and 1 base from J, leaving 27 bases between.

The chain combines TRBV2 with TRBJ2-3; D possibly corresponds to TRBD2 (7 bases). The CDR3 has 15 amino acids. V lost 1 base to trimming and J lost 4 bases, with 12 bases between them. CDR1 is SNHLY, CDR2 FYNNEI, per germline. The CDR3 DNA reads TGTGCCAGCAGTGAAGTGGGGGGGCTTGCAGATACGCAGTATTTT. This encodes CASSEVGGLADTQYF.

The chain joins TRBV29-1 to TRBJ1-4; 7 bases map to TRBD1. Losses at the gene ends were 6 bases for V and 4 bases for J; bases not matched to a gene: 11. Germline V gene lookup returns CDR1 SQVTM and CDR2 ANQGSEA. CDR3 length: 15 amino acids. The CDR3 region has the DNA TGCAGCGTAGCCGGAGGGACAGACTTTAATGAAAAACTGTTTTTT. Its translation is CSVAGGTDFNEKLFF.

With regard to this clone: At one boundary the junction diverges from the germline segment, which might be a read error. V is TRBV18 and J is TRBJ2-5, with D unresolved. In germline, CDR1 is KGHSH, CDR2 LQKENI. CDR3 length: 13 amino acids. The DNA of the CDR3 is TGTGCCAGCTCACCACAGGCTGGAGAGCCCCAGTACTTC. Protein sequence: CASSPQAGEPQYF.

This chain uses TRBV12-5 with TRBJ2-7; a possible D gene is TRBD2 (6 bases). The CDR3 totals 15 residues. V dropped 7 bases and J dropped 5 bases, with 21 bases sitting between them. Looked up from germline, CDR1 is LGHNT and CDR2 is FRNRAP. The CDR3 DNA reads as TGTGCTAGTGCCCAACAAGGGACCGGGGAGGACGAGCAGTACTTC. Translation: CASAQQGTGEDEQYF.

The rearrangement links TRBV18 to TRBJ1-1, with 7 bases that match TRBD1. CDR1 KGHSH and CDR2 LQKENI come from the germline V gene. The CDR3 is made up of 15 amino acids. The J segment lost 4 bases and the V segment lost 3 bases, leaving 8 bases of the junction unmatched. Here the CDR3 DNA reads TGTGCCAGCTCACCCTCAGAGGGGGCCCTCACTGAAGCTTTCTTT. The encoded protein is CASSPSEGALTEAFF.

V usage is TRBV11-3 and J usage is TRBJ2-2; unclear D gene. Trimming took off 0 bases at V and 1 base at J, with 3 bases between the two ends. Germline V gene data show CDR1 as SGHNT and CDR2 as YENEEA. The CDR3 extends over 14 amino acids. The CDR3 DNA is TGTGCCAGCAGCTTAGACGGGAACACCGGGGAGCTGTTTTTT. This sequence encodes CASSLDGNTGELFF.

In this sample, this clone turned up once. This chain connects TRBV13 to TRBJ2-6; possibly TRBD2 for D (6 bases). This CDR3 is built from 15 residues. With 4 bases removed from V and 3 bases from J, the gap between germline ends came to 10 bases. CDR1 is PRHDT, CDR2 FYEKMQ, per germline (reference sequence). The CDR3 DNA sequence: TGTGCCAGCAGCTGGCGGGGCGGTGGGGCCAACGTCCTGACTTTC. Translating gives CASSWRGGGANVLTF.

J is TRBJ1-1 and V is TRBV30; 7 bases are shared with TRBD1. The CDR3 has 13 residues. Germline trimming cut 3 bases from V and 1 base from J; bases unmatched to any gene: 2. Germline V gene lookup returns CDR1 GTSNPN and CDR2 SVGIG (reference sequence). The CDR3 DNA is TGTGCCTGGAGACGACAGGGGAACACTGAAGCTTTCTTT. Translation: CAWRRQGNTEAFF.

The chain recombines TRBV29-1 with TRBJ1-2; D gene uncertain. This CDR3 contains 11 residues. Germline CDR1 and CDR2: SQVTM and ANQGSEA. Trimming removed 4 bases from V and 2 bases from J, with 5 bases in between. The CDR3, as DNA: TGCAGCGTTGGCGGGAACTATGGCTACACCTTC. It encodes CSVGGNYGYTF. Looking up the rest from reference TRBV29-1 and TRBJ1-2 gives the full variable domain: SAVISQKPSRDICQRGTSLTIQCQVDSQVTMMFWYRQQPGQSLTLIATANQGSEATYESGFVIDKFPISRPNLTFSTLTVSNMSPEDSSIYLCSVGGNYGYTFGSGTRLTVV.

The chain employs TRBV2 and TRBJ2-7; 10 bases are a match to TRBD2. Trimming cost V 5 bases and J 1 base; bases outside gene matches: 2. In germline, CDR1 is SNHLY, CDR2 FYNNEI. This CDR3 comprises 14 residues. The CDR3 sequence is CASSRTSGSYEQYF. CDR3 coding DNA: TGTGCCAGCAGTCGGACTAGCGGTTCCTACGAGCAGTACTTC.

The chain employs TRBV7-2 and TRBJ1-1; the match to TRBD1 covers 8 bases. The V segment lost 0 bases and the J segment 11 bases; nucleotides outside the gene matches: 5. The CDR3 contains 13 residues. Germline V gene sequence: CDR1 SGHTA, CDR2 FQGNSA. CDR3 DNA sequence: TGTGCCAGCAGCTTAGCACTCCGGGACAGGGCTTTCTTT. Encoded protein: CASSLALRDRAFF.

J is TRBJ1-1 and V is TRBV27, with D tentatively TRBD1 (5 bases). From germline, CDR1 is MNHEY and CDR2 SMNVEV (reference sequence). This CDR3 spans 15 amino acids. Trimming shortened V by 4 bases and J by 3 bases, and 15 bases separated the two germline ends. CDR3 residues: CASSSGGEEDTEAFF. The CDR3 coding sequence is TGTGCCAGCAGTTCGGGGGGAGAGGAGGACACTGAAGCTTTCTTT.

The gene calls are TRBV12-5 and TRBJ2-7, with 10 bases lining up with TRBD2. The length of the CDR3 is 17 residues. The germline CDR1 and CDR2 sequences are LGHNT and FRNRAP. Trimming took 0 bases from V and 3 from J; bases not matched to a gene: 8. The CDR3 DNA reads TGTGCTAGTGGTTTGGTAGGGTGGCTAGCGGGGGACTACGAGCAGTACTTC. As protein: CASGLVGWLAGDYEQYF.

This rearrangement joins TRBV6-5 to TRBJ1-2; a weak D match, TRBD1 (6 bases). Germline loops: CDR1 MNHEY, CDR2 SVGAGI. The CDR3 length is 13 residues. The V end was cut by 2 bases, the J end by 2 bases, with 6 bases between. The CDR3 sequence is CASSYGQNYGYTF. CDR3 coding DNA: TGTGCCAGCAGTTACGGACAGAACTATGGCTACACCTTC.

This clone has just one count. V usage is TRBV5-1 and J usage is TRBJ2-5; 8 bases map to TRBD2. CDR1 is SGHRS, CDR2 YFSETQ, per germline. The V and J ends lost 2 bases and 5 bases, in that order; junction bases with no gene match: 5. The CDR3 runs 14 residues. The CDR3 here is CASSFGASGETQYF. The DNA for the CDR3 is TGCGCCAGCAGCTTTGGCGCTAGCGGGGAGACCCAGTACTTC.

This chain uses TRBV14 with TRBJ2-5; D remains unclear. V shed 4 bases and J shed 5 bases, with 11 bases lying between them. Germline V CDR1 and CDR2: SGHDN, FVKESK. CDR3 length: 13 amino acids. Here the CDR3 reads CASSRGALETQYF. The CDR3 bases are TGTGCCAGCAGCCGTGGAGCCCTGGAGACCCAGTACTTC.

The genes are TRBV18 and TRBJ2-3; the D gene is possibly TRBD2 (6 bases). V was cut by 1 base and J by 0 bases, with 8 bases left in between. Germline V gene sequence: CDR1 KGHSH, CDR2 LQKENI. This CDR3 contains 15 residues. Here the CDR3 DNA reads TGTGCCAGCTCACCACTGAGCGGGAGCACAGATACGCAGTATTTT. It is translated as CASSPLSGSTDTQYF.

CDR3 coding DNA: TGTGCCAGTACCCCCGGTCCCGGACAGGCATCAGGATACGAGCAGTACTTC. Protein: CASTPGPGQASGYEQYF. V and J are TRBV19 and TRBJ2-7, with 7 bases matching TRBD1. There are 17 residues in the CDR3. Trimming at V came to 7 bases and at J to 4 bases, leaving 19 bases not matched to a gene. Germline lookup yields CDR1 LNHDA and CDR2 SQIVND (reference sequence). The full variable domain, its missing parts supplied by reference TRBV19 and TRBJ2-7, is DGGITQSPKYLFRKEGQNVTLSCEQNLNHDAMYWYRQDPGQGLRLIYYSQIVNDFQKGDIAEGYSVSREKKESFPLTVTSAQKNPTAFYLCASTPGPGQASGYEQYFGPGTRLTVT.

The chain recombines TRBV9 with TRBJ1-3, with TRBD1 identical over 7 bases. V was clipped by 2 bases and J by 5 bases; unmatched bases: 4. Per the germline V gene, CDR1 is SGDLS and CDR2 is YYNGEE. The CDR3 contains 14 residues. This CDR3 reads CASSVGTDRNTIYF. The CDR3 DNA reads TGTGCCAGCAGCGTCGGGACAGACAGAAACACCATATATTTT.